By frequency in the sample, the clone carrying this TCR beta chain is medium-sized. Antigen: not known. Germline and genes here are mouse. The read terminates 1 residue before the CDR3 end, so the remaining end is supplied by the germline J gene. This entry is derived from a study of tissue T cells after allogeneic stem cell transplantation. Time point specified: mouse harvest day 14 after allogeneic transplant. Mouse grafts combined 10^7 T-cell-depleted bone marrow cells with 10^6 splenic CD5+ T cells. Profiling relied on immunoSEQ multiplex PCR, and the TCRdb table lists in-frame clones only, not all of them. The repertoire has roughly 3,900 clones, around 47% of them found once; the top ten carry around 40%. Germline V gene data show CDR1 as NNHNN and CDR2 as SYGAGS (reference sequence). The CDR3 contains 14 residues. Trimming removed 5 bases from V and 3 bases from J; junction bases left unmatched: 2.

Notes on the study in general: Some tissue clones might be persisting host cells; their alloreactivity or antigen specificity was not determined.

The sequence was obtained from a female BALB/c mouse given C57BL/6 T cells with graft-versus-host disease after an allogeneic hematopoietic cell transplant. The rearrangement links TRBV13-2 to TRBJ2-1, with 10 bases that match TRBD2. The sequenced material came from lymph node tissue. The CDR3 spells CASGDWGPYAEQFF. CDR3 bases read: TGTGCCAGCGGGGACTGGGGGCCCTATGCTGAGCAGTTC.